Following are 21 T cell receptor beta chains from one sample sequenced in a study of response to subunit inactivated influenza vaccine. MiXCR was run by TCRdb on the RT-PCR reads, yielding one entry per CDR3 protein. The sample lists hundreds of thousands of distinct CDR3 sequences, around 15% occurring once. The starting material was PBMCs from blood, obtained roughly 2 weeks before vaccination. Receptors originate from a man aged 45-65 years who received an inactivated influenza vaccine.

This clonotype was observed a few times. The rearrangement joins TRBV12-3 or TRBV12-4 to TRBJ2-7; TRBD1 matches at 8 bases. This CDR3 is 14 amino acids long. The J segment lost 2 bases and the V segment lost 5 bases, leaving 5 bases of the junction unmatched. This CDR3 is CASSRRTGPYEQYF. CDR3 DNA sequence: TGTGCCAGCAGTCGACGGACAGGGCCCTACGAGCAGTACTTC.

This chain links TRBV25-1 with TRBJ1-2; D perhaps matches TRBD1 (5 bases). The CDR3 spans 14 residues. Germline V gene sequence: CDR1 MGHDK, CDR2 SYGVNS. With 1 base removed from V and 6 bases from J, the gap between germline ends came to 12 bases. CDR3 DNA: TGTGCCAGCAGTGAATTGACCCCAGGGAATGGCTACACCTTC. It translates to CASSELTPGNGYTF.

This clonotype came up a few times. V gene TRBV12-3 or TRBV12-4 combines with J gene TRBJ1-2; D ambiguous. There are 12 residues in the CDR3. With 6 bases removed from V and 5 bases from J, the gap between germline ends came to 10 bases. CDR3 protein: CASSSNWYGYTF. Here the CDR3 DNA reads TGTGCCAGCAGCTCCAACTGGTATGGCTACACCTTC.

The chain has TRBV29-1 and TRBJ2-1; D remains ambiguous. Trimming left V 6 bases short and J 7 bases short, with 19 bases between. This CDR3 spans 14 amino acids. Germline V lookup: CDR1 SQVTM, CDR2 ANQGSEA. In DNA, the CDR3 is TGCAGCGTACTCTCCATGTTCCGGGCTAATGAGCAGTTCTTC. Residues: CSVLSMFRANEQFF.

This clonotype was counted a few times. In DNA, the CDR3 is TGTGCCAGCACCACTAGCGGGGGGATCCAAGAGACCCAGTACTTC. Translated, it gives CASTTSGGIQETQYF. The V call is TRBV2, the J call TRBJ2-5, with 12 bases matching TRBD2. The CDR3 totals 15 residues. Germline lookup yields CDR1 SNHLY and CDR2 FYNNEI. V shed 7 bases and J 1 base; nucleotides not matched to a gene: 4.

This clonotype was detected many times. The V and J genes are TRBV9 and TRBJ1-1; D remains ambiguous. The ends were cut back, 0 bases at V and 1 base at J, with 7 bases in the middle. The germline CDR1 and CDR2 sequences are SGDLS and YYNGEE. The CDR3 has 14 residues. The CDR3 is CASSVGPGNTEAFF. CDR3 nucleotides: TGTGCCAGCAGCGTAGGTCCGGGGAACACTGAAGCTTTCTTT.

The CDR3 DNA is TGTGCCACCCAACGGGACACGTCAAGAGAGCAGTACTTC. Translating gives CATQRDTSREQYF. This rearrangement joins TRBV6-2 or TRBV6-3 to TRBJ2-7; D possibly corresponds to TRBD1 (6 bases). Deletions cut 10 bases from V and 7 bases from J, with 20 bases between. The CDR3 length is 13 residues. CDR1 and CDR2 (germline): MNHEY, SVGEGT.

This clonotype was detected once. The junction departs from the called germline gene at one end, perhaps through a read error. The J gene is TRBJ1-5, the V gene TRBV28; D remains unclear. CDR1 MDHEN and CDR2 SYDVKM come from the germline V gene. The CDR3 sequence is 14 residues long. The CDR3 DNA reads TGTTCCAGCAGTTTTCGGGCGGGATATCAGCCCCAGCATTTT. It codes for CSSSFRAGYQPQHF. The full variable domain, in which reference TRBV28 and TRBJ1-5 provide the parts outside the CDR3, is DVKVTQSSRYLVKRTGEKVFLECVQDMDHENMFWYRQDPGLGLRLIYFSYDVKMKEKGDIPEGYSVSREKKERFSLILESASTNQTSMYLCSSSFRAGYQPQHFGDGTRLSIL.

This clonotype was recorded a few times. The rearrangement links TRBV4-1 to TRBJ2-3, with D tentatively TRBD1 or TRBD2 (5 bases each). The V gene lost 3 bases and the J gene lost 5 bases, with 12 bases spanning the gap. The CDR3 is 14 residues long. Germline loops: CDR1 MGHRA, CDR2 YSYEKL. CDR3 sequence: CASSQMDGGDTQYF. The CDR3 coding sequence is TGCGCCAGCAGCCAGATGGATGGGGGAGATACGCAGTATTTT.

This chain uses TRBV27 with TRBJ2-7; D remains ambiguous. V lost 3 bases, J lost 2 bases, and 11 bases lay in between. Germline V gene data show CDR1 as MNHEY and CDR2 as SMNVEV (reference sequence). The CDR3 consists of 14 residues. The CDR3 sequence: CASSFTYPTYEQYF. In nucleotides, the CDR3 is TGTGCCAGCAGTTTTACGTACCCGACCTACGAGCAGTACTTC.

The table lists this clonotype with a few counts. This rearrangement joins TRBV5-1 to TRBJ2-1; 8 bases fit TRBD1. The CDR3 has 15 residues. Trimming removed 0 bases from V and 8 bases from J; junction bases left unmatched: 7. From germline, CDR1 is SGHRS and CDR2 YFSETQ. For the CDR3, the DNA is TGCGCCAGCAGCTTGGGGACAGGGAATGGTGATGAGCAGTTCTTC. Protein sequence: CASSLGTGNGDEQFF.

The table lists this clonotype with many counts. This chain connects TRBV7-6 to TRBJ2-2; unclear D gene. Trimming shortened V by 6 bases and J by 2 bases, and 10 bases separated the two germline ends. Germline V gene data show CDR1 as SGHVS and CDR2 as FNYEAQ. This CDR3 comprises 14 residues. The DNA for the CDR3 is TGTGCCAGCAGTTCCCGGGTAAACACCGGGGAGCTGTTTTTT. Amino acids: CASSSRVNTGELFF.

The chain has TRBV7-2 and TRBJ2-2; 8 nucleotides line up with TRBD1. From germline, CDR1 is SGHTA and CDR2 FQGNSA. Trimming at V came to 4 bases and at J to 9 bases, leaving 4 bases not matched to a gene. This CDR3 region has 13 residues. The CDR3 is CASSSTGERELFF. CDR3 DNA: TGTGCCAGCAGCTCGACAGGGGAACGGGAGCTGTTTTTT. The entire variable domain, with the rest obtained from reference TRBV7-2 and TRBJ2-2, is as follows: GAGVSQSPSNKVTEKGKDVELRCDPISGHTALYWYRQSLGQGLEFLIYFQGNSAPDKSGLPSDRFSAERTGGSVSTLTIQRTQQEDSAVYLCASSSTGERELFFGEGSRLTVL.

This rearrangement joins TRBV20-1 to TRBJ1-5, with a possible D match to TRBD1 (6 bases). There are 15 residues in the CDR3. CDR1 is DFQATT and CDR2 is SNEGSKA in the germline V gene (reference sequence). Trimming stripped 3 bases from V and 3 bases from J, with 15 bases between. The chain's CDR3 is CSARSSGTYNQPQHF. The CDR3 DNA follows: TGCAGTGCTAGGTCCTCCGGGACATACAATCAGCCCCAGCATTTT.

The chain employs TRBV29-1 and TRBJ1-1; 7 nucleotides agree with TRBD1. The V gene's germline CDR1 is SQVTM and CDR2 ANQGSEA. CDR3 length: 15 residues. After removal of 0 bases from V and 9 bases from J, the junction contained 13 bases not matched to a gene. DNA of the CDR3: TGCAGCGTTGAAGAGGTCGGGGCAGGGGGTAGGCAAGCTTTCTTT. This encodes CSVEEVGAGGRQAFF.

This chain uses TRBV29-1 with TRBJ1-2, with 7 bases aligning to TRBD1. The CDR3 length is 13 residues. In germline, CDR1 is SQVTM, CDR2 ANQGSEA. Trimming removed 6 bases from V and 5 bases from J; junction bases left unmatched: 9. The CDR3 sequence: CSVGAGQFYGYTF. CDR3 DNA: TGCAGCGTGGGAGCGGGACAGTTTTATGGCTACACCTTC. Variable domain in full (rest from reference TRBV29-1 and TRBJ1-2): SAVISQKPSRDICQRGTSLTIQCQVDSQVTMMFWYRQQPGQSLTLIATANQGSEATYESGFVIDKFPISRPNLTFSTLTVSNMSPEDSSIYLCSVGAGQFYGYTFGSGTRLTVV.

The chain combines TRBV4-2 with TRBJ2-1; D not resolved. Trimming cost V 3 bases and J 5 bases, with 8 bases left between them. This CDR3 region has 13 residues. CDR1 and CDR2 from the germline V gene are LGHNA and YNFKEQ. The CDR3 region is CASSHDPNNEQFF. CDR3 nucleotides: TGTGCCAGCAGCCACGACCCGAACAATGAGCAGTTCTTC.

The chain uses TRBV4-1 and TRBJ2-6, with D perhaps matching TRBD1 (6 bases). Trimming stripped 2 bases from V and 1 base from J, with 12 bases between. Germline V gene sequence: CDR1 MGHRA, CDR2 YSYEKL. The CDR3 runs to 17 residues. This CDR3 reads CASSQTPTGSGANVLTF. DNA for the CDR3: TGCGCCAGCAGCCAAACACCGACAGGTTCTGGGGCCAACGTCCTGACTTTC.

In its sample, this clonotype was seen many times. The V and J genes are TRBV2 and TRBJ2-3; perhaps TRBD2 as D (5 bases). The germline gives CDR1 SNHLY, CDR2 FYNNEI. The CDR3 contains 12 residues. V lost 5 bases and J 2 bases, leaving 5 bases between the germline ends. CDR3 in DNA: TGTGCCAGCAGTCGGGACACAGATACGCAGTATTTT. Amino acid sequence: CASSRDTDTQYF.

This clonotype has a handful of counts. The chain employs TRBV12-3 or TRBV12-4 and TRBJ2-2; the D gene is possibly TRBD1 (5 bases). The CDR3 is 13 residues long. Trimming left V 1 base short and J 7 bases short, with 7 bases between. Written as DNA, the CDR3 is TGTGCCAGCAGTTTAGGAAGGGGCGGGGAGCTGTTTTTT. This codes for CASSLGRGGELFF.

The V gene is TRBV4-3, the J gene TRBJ1-3; D remains ambiguous. CDR1 and CDR2 from the germline V gene are LGHNA and YSLEER. The CDR3 has 14 residues. The V and J ends lost 1 base and 1 base respectively, with 5 bases between them. In DNA, the CDR3 is TGCGCCAGCAGCCAAGGAGAATCTGGAAACACCATATATTTT. Translation gives CASSQGESGNTIYF.